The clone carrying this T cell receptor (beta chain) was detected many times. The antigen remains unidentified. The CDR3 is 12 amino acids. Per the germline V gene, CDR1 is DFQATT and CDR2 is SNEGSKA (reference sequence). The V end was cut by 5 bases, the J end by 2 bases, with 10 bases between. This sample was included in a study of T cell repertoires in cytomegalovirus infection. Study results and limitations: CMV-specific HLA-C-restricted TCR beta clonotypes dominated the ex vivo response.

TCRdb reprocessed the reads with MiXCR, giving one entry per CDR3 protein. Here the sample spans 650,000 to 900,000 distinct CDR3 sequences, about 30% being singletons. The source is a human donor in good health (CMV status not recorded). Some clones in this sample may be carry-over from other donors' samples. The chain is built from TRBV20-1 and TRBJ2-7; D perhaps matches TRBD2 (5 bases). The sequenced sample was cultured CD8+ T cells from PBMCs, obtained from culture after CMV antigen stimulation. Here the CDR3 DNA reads TGCAGTGCTGGATCCGGGGCCTACGAGCAGTACTTC. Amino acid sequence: CSAGSGAYEQYF.